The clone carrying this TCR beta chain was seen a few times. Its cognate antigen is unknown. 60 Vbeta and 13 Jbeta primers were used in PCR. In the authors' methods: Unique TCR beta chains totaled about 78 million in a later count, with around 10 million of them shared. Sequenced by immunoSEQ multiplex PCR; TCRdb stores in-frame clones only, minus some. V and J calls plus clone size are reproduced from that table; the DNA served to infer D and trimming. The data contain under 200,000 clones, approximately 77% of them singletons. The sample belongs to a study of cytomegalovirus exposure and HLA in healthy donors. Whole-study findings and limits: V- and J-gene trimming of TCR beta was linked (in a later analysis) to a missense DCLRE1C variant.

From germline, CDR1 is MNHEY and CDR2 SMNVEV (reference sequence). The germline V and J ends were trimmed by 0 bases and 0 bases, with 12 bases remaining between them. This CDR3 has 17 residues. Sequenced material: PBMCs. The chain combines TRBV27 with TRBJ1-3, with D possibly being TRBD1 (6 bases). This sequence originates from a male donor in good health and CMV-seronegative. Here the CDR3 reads CASSLSARTVSGNTIYF. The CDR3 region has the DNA TGTGCCAGCAGTTTATCAGCCCGGACAGTCTCTGGAAACACCATATATTTT.